This passage covers 27 T cell receptor beta chains from one sample sequenced in a study of memory CD4+ T cells and cytomegalovirus serostatus. The sort gate was single viable CD3+CD4+CD8-CD45RO+ cells for memory CD4+ T cells. Here immunoSEQ multiplex PCR was the method, and the copy in TCRdb shows in-frame clones only, minus some. The sample records tens of thousands of clones, about 80% being singletons. Sequenced: memory CD4+ T cells from blood. The source of these receptors is an adult in good health and CMV-seronegative.

The chain couples TRBV6-5 to TRBJ1-2; 10 nucleotides align to TRBD1. The CDR3 sequence is 13 residues long. V lost 10 bases to trimming and J lost 7 bases; unmatched junction nucleotides: 9. Germline loops: CDR1 MNHEY, CDR2 SVGAGI. In nucleotides, the CDR3 is TGTGCCACCCAGACAGGGGGCTTACCTGGCTACACCTTC. Protein product: CATQTGGLPGYTF.

The chain carries TRBV6-1 and TRBJ1-1; perhaps TRBD1 as D (5 bases). Germline CDR1 is MNHNS and CDR2 is SASEGT. V dropped 10 bases and J dropped 5 bases, with 17 bases sitting between them. This CDR3 spans 13 amino acids. CDR3 sequence (DNA): TGTGCCACCGAGCCGGGGCTTCGGACTGAAGCTTTCTTT. It specifies CATEPGLRTEAFF.

This chain connects TRBV4-1 to TRBJ1-6; D is possibly TRBD1 (5 bases). This CDR3 is 16 amino acids long. Per the germline V gene, CDR1 is MGHRA and CDR2 is YSYEKL. Trimming cost V 1 base and J 7 bases, with 14 bases left between them. The DNA for the CDR3 is TGCGCCAGCAGCCAAGCGTCCGGGACCGAAAATTCACCCCTCCACTTT. Protein sequence: CASSQASGTENSPLHF.

V is TRBV5-4 and J is TRBJ2-3; D possibly corresponds to TRBD2 (6 bases). The CDR3 has 16 residues. Trimming stripped 4 bases from V and 0 bases from J, with 15 bases between. Germline values: CDR1 SGHNT, CDR2 YYREEE (reference sequence). Written as DNA, the CDR3 is TGTGCCAGCAGCCTCCCCGGAGGGCCTAGCACAGATACGCAGTATTTT. Protein: CASSLPGGPSTDTQYF.

The CDR3 here is CASSVSGGGNTQYF. The CDR3 DNA reads as TGTGCCAGCAGCGTAAGTGGCGGGGGTAATACGCAGTATTTT. This chain joins TRBV9 and TRBJ2-3; 7 nucleotides line up with TRBD2. The CDR3 runs 14 residues. Germline-derived CDR1 and CDR2 are SGDLS and YYNGEE. V was pared by 1 base and J by 7 bases, with 6 bases of the junction left unmatched.

This chain connects TRBV5-4 to TRBJ2-1; D perhaps matches TRBD1 (5 bases). Germline V gene data show CDR1 as SGHNT and CDR2 as YYREEE (reference sequence). The CDR3 sequence is 15 residues long. V lost 3 bases to trimming and J lost 5 bases, with 15 bases between them. CDR3 amino acids: CASSWGPPVDNEQFF. CDR3 in DNA: TGTGCCAGCAGCTGGGGCCCTCCAGTAGACAATGAGCAGTTCTTC. Together with reference TRBV5-4 and TRBJ2-1, the CDR3 gives the full variable domain: ETGVTQSPTHLIKTRGQQVTLRCSSQSGHNTVSWYQQALGQGPQFIFQYYREEENGRGNFPPRFSGLQFPNYSSELNVNALELDDSALYLCASSWGPPVDNEQFFGPGTRLTVL.

The chain has TRBV19 and TRBJ2-3; D unclear. The CDR3 sequence is 14 residues long. V lost 1 base and J 5 bases, leaving 10 bases between the germline ends. The germline CDR1 and CDR2 sequences are LNHDA and SQIVND (reference sequence). In nucleotides, the CDR3 is TGTGCCAGTAGTATAGGAGGACGGAGAGATACGCAGTATTTT. Translation: CASSIGGRRDTQYF.

The chain links TRBV10-3 to TRBJ1-1; TRBD1 agrees at 8 bases. The J segment lost 7 bases and the V segment lost 10 bases, leaving 11 bases of the junction unmatched. Germline V lookup: CDR1 ENHRY, CDR2 SYGVKD. This CDR3 region has 13 residues. The CDR3 nucleotides read TGTGCCACCCAGGGGGCGAATAAGGGTGAAGCTTTCTTT. Translating gives CATQGANKGEAFF.

This chain links TRBV11-3 with TRBJ1-1; D gene ambiguous. Germline values: CDR1 SGHNT, CDR2 YENEEA. The CDR3 spans 15 residues. Trimming took 4 bases from V and 0 from J, leaving 12 bases between them. The CDR3 coding sequence is TGTGCCAGCAGCTCTGTAGGGCACTTGAACACTGAAGCTTTCTTT. Translating it yields CASSSVGHLNTEAFF.

The chain couples TRBV7-9 to TRBJ1-1; TRBD1 matches at 10 bases. This CDR3 spans 15 amino acids. Per the germline V gene, CDR1 is SEHNR and CDR2 is FQNEAQ (reference sequence). The V and J ends lost 4 bases and 4 bases, in that order; junction bases with no gene match: 6. The CDR3, as DNA: TGTGCCAGCAGCTCATTCCGGACAGGGGGCACTGAAGCTTTCTTT. It specifies CASSSFRTGGTEAFF.

The chain couples TRBV6-6 to TRBJ2-7; 7 nucleotides line up with TRBD1. This CDR3 region has 13 residues. V gave up 5 bases and J gave up 4 bases; unmatched junction bases: 5. Per the germline V gene, CDR1 is MNHNY and CDR2 is SVGAGI (reference sequence). The CDR3, as DNA: TGTGCCAGCAGTAAACAGGGGAGATACGAGCAGTACTTC. Amino acids: CASSKQGRYEQYF.

This clone appeared once. The chain recombines TRBV7-8 with TRBJ2-3, with D hard to call. Germline V gene data show CDR1 as SGHVS and CDR2 as FQNEAQ. Trimming removed 0 bases from V and 1 base from J, with 2 bases in between. The CDR3 is 13 amino acids. The CDR3 is CASSLARTDTQYF. The CDR3 DNA sequence: TGTGCCAGCAGCTTAGCCCGCACAGATACGCAGTATTTT. Combining the CDR3 with reference TRBV7-8 and TRBJ2-3 gives the whole variable domain GAGVSQSPRYKVAKRGQDVALRCDPISGHVSLFWYQQALGQGPEFLTYFQNEAQLDKSGLPSDRFFAERPEGSVSTLKIQRTQQEDSAVYLCASSLARTDTQYFGPGTRLTVL.

The chain combines TRBV6-6 with TRBJ2-3, with no clear D. The CDR3 is 11 residues long. Germline V lookup: CDR1 MNHNY, CDR2 SVGAGI (reference sequence). The V end was cut by 7 bases, the J end by 2 bases, with 4 bases between. CDR3 nucleotides: TGTGCCAGCACCGCCACAGATACGCAGTATTTT. Its protein is CASTATDTQYF.

This chain connects TRBV6-5 to TRBJ1-4, with TRBD1 matching 10 bases. This CDR3 contains 15 residues. V lost 6 bases and J lost 7; bases outside the gene matches: 8. Per the germline V gene, CDR1 is MNHEY and CDR2 is SVGAGI. The CDR3, as DNA: TGTGCCAGCAGCGCCCCGGGACAGGGGATTGAAAAACTGTTTTTT. This codes for CASSAPGQGIEKLFF.

The chain is built from TRBV14 and TRBJ2-7; TRBD2 is a possible D gene (6 bases). Per germline, CDR1 SGHDN and CDR2 FVKESK. V was cut by 1 base and J by 3 bases, with 10 bases left in between. The CDR3 consists of 14 residues. The CDR3 region has the DNA TGTGCCAGCAGCCAAGGTCAGGGAGGCTACGAGCAGTACTTC. This sequence encodes CASSQGQGGYEQYF.

This sequence joins TRBV15 and TRBJ2-7, with 7 nucleotides matching TRBD1. With V trimmed by 5 bases and J by 0 bases, 7 bases remained unmatched. CDR1 and CDR2 (germline): LNHNV, YYDKDF (reference sequence). This CDR3 comprises 15 residues. The CDR3 bases are TGTGCCACCAGCTCCCCGGGACAGCGCTCCTACGAGCAGTACTTC. Amino acid sequence: CATSSPGQRSYEQYF. The variable domain in full, with the rest retrieved from reference TRBV15 and TRBJ2-7, is DAMVIQNPRYQVTQFGKPVTLSCSQTLNHNVMYWYQQKSSQAPKLLFHYYDKDFNNEADTPDNFQSRRPNTSFCFLDIRSPGLGDTAMYLCATSSPGQRSYEQYFGPGTRLTVT.

This clone was detected once. This sequence joins TRBV7-2 and TRBJ2-3, with D perhaps matching TRBD1 (6 bases). The V end lost 3 bases, the J end lost 0 bases, and 19 bases lay between the germline ends. This CDR3 spans 18 amino acids. The germline V gene encodes CDR1 SGHTA and CDR2 FQGNSA. The CDR3 nucleotides are TGTGCCAGCAGCTTCGGCAGGGGACCCGCCCAAAGCACAGATACGCAGTATTTT. It codes for CASSFGRGPAQSTDTQYF.

The chain links TRBV7-8 to TRBJ2-3; tentatively, D is TRBD1 (5 bases). The V gene's germline CDR1 is SGHVS and CDR2 FQNEAQ. The ends were cut back, 3 bases at V and 7 bases at J, with 14 bases in the middle. The CDR3 is made up of 14 amino acids. CDR3 DNA sequence: TGTGCCAGCAGCTTCCAGGGCGGTGTTAATACGCAGTATTTT. It encodes CASSFQGGVNTQYF. Complete variable domain (other parts from reference TRBV7-8 and TRBJ2-3): GAGVSQSPRYKVAKRGQDVALRCDPISGHVSLFWYQQALGQGPEFLTYFQNEAQLDKSGLPSDRFFAERPEGSVSTLKIQRTQQEDSAVYLCASSFQGGVNTQYFGPGTRLTVL.

This clone appeared a single time. The chain uses TRBV10-3 and TRBJ2-7; perhaps TRBD1 as D (6 bases). Germline V gene lookup returns CDR1 ENHRY and CDR2 SYGVKD. The CDR3 runs 15 residues. Trimming stripped 2 bases from V and 3 bases from J, with 14 bases between. Here the CDR3 DNA reads TGTGCCATCAGTGAGCCGGGACATAAAGACTACGAGCAGTACTTC. Translation gives CAISEPGHKDYEQYF.

This rearrangement joins TRBV7-9 to TRBJ2-5; D is undetermined. This CDR3 is built from 13 residues. CDR1 is SEHNR and CDR2 is FQNEAQ in the germline V gene (reference sequence). V lost 4 bases and J 5 bases, leaving 11 bases between the germline ends. The DNA of the CDR3 is TGTGCCAGCAGCTCGGGCCGCGCGGAGACCCAGTACTTC. Protein: CASSSGRAETQYF.

This chain uses TRBV27 with TRBJ1-2, with D perhaps TRBD1 (6 bases). The CDR3 runs 15 residues. V was clipped by 0 bases and J by 6 bases, with 14 bases between them. Germline loops: CDR1 MNHEY, CDR2 SMNVEV (reference sequence). CDR3 in amino acids: CASSLSIGGVDGYTF. The DNA for the CDR3 is TGTGCCAGCAGTTTATCCATAGGGGGAGTTGATGGCTACACCTTC.

V is TRBV5-6 and J is TRBJ1-4, with D perhaps TRBD1 (5 bases). Germline assignment: CDR1 SGHDT and CDR2 YYEEEE. CDR3 size: 16 residues. V lost 0 bases and J lost 8, with 17 bases in between. Here the CDR3 DNA reads TGTGCCAGCAGCTTGGTTTACGGGGGTCGACGGGAAAAACTGTTTTTT. Protein product: CASSLVYGGRREKLFF.

This chain links TRBV6-5 with TRBJ1-2; TRBD1 matches at 9 bases. J gave up 4 bases and V 4 bases, and 4 bases lay outside the gene matches. This CDR3 has 14 amino acids. Germline CDR1 is MNHEY and CDR2 is SVGAGI. CDR3 region: CASSWGQGGYGYTF. CDR3 DNA sequence: TGTGCCAGCAGTTGGGGACAGGGCGGCTATGGCTACACCTTC.

Notes on this clone: Other DNA sequences of this sample code for an identical CDR3. This chain's CDR3 is CASSPSGAGAYEQYF. The CDR3 bases are TGTGCCAGCAGCCCTTCCGGGGCAGGCGCCTACGAGCAGTACTTC. The chain has TRBV7-2 and TRBJ2-7, with D possibly called TRBD1 or TRBD2 (5 bases each). The germline gives CDR1 SGHTA, CDR2 FQGNSA. The ends were cut back, 5 bases at V and 2 bases at J, with 16 bases in the middle. The CDR3 runs to 15 residues.

This clone was picked up one time. This chain connects TRBV10-3 to TRBJ2-7; 7 nucleotides match TRBD2. Germline CDR1 and CDR2: ENHRY and SYGVKD. The trim removed 3 bases at V and 4 bases at J, leaving 18 bases unmatched. The CDR3 has 18 residues. CDR3 nucleotides: TGTGCCATCAGTGATCCCCTAGGGAGGGCCAGGAGGGTTTACGAGCAGTACTTC. This encodes CAISDPLGRARRVYEQYF.

Comment on this clone: The sample holds other DNA sequences that translate to the same CDR3. This rearrangement joins TRBV5-1 to TRBJ2-3, with 12 bases lining up with TRBD2. The CDR3 loop spans 14 amino acids. Germline-derived CDR1 and CDR2 are SGHRS and YFSETQ. With 3 bases clipped from V and 5 bases from J, the junction kept 1 base outside the gene matches. The DNA for the CDR3 is TGCGCCAGCAGCTCGACTAGCGGGGGAGATACGCAGTATTTT. This codes for CASSSTSGGDTQYF. The variable domain in full, completed from reference TRBV5-1 and TRBJ2-3, reads KAGVTQTPRYLIKTRGQQVTLSCSPISGHRSVSWYQQTPGQGLQFLFEYFSETQRNKGNFPGRFSGRQFSNSRSEMNVSTLELGDSALYLCASSSTSGGDTQYFGPGTRLTVL.

This rearrangement joins TRBV9 to TRBJ2-1, with a possible D match to TRBD1 (6 bases). The CDR3 sequence is 15 residues long. Germline CDR1 is SGDLS and CDR2 is YYNGEE. Trimming left V 0 bases short and J 6 bases short, with 13 bases between. The CDR3: CASSVGVNRVNEQFF. For the CDR3, the DNA is TGTGCCAGCAGCGTAGGGGTAAACAGGGTCAATGAGCAGTTCTTC.